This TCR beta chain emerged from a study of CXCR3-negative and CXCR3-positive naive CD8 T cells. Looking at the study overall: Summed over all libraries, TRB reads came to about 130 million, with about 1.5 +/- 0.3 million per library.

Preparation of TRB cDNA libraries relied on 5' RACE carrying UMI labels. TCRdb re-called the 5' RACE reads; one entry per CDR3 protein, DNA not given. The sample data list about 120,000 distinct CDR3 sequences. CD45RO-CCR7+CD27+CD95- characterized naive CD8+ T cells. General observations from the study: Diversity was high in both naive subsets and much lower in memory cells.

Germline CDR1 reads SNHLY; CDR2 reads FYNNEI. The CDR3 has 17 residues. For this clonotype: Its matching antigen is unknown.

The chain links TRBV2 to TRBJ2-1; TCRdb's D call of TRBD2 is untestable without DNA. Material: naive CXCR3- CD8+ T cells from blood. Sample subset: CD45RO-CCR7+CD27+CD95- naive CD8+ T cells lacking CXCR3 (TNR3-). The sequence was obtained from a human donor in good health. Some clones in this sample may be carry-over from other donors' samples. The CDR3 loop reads CASGVTRGGPSYNEQFF. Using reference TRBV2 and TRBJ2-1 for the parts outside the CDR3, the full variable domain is EPEVTQTPSHQVTQMGQEVILRCVPISNHLYFYWYRQILGQKVEFLVSFYNNEISEKSEIFDDQFSVERPDGSNFTLKIRSTKLEDSAMYFCASGVTRGGPSYNEQFFGPGTRLTVL.